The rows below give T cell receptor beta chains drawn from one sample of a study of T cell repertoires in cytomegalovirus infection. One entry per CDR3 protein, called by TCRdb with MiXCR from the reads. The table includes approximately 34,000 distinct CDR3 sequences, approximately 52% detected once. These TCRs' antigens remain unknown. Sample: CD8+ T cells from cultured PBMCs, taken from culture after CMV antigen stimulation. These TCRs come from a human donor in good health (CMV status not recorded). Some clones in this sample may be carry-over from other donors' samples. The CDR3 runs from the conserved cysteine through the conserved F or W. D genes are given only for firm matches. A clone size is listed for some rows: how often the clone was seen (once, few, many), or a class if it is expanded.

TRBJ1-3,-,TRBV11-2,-,TGTGCCAGCAGCTTGGTGGGCTACGCTGGAAACACCATATATTTT,CASSLVGYAGNTIYF
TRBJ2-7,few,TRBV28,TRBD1,TGTGCCAGCAGTCCCGGGACAGGGCTTTTCTACGAGCAGTACTTC,CASSPGTGLFYEQYF
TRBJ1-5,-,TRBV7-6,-,TGTGCCAGCAGCCCCCATCTGGGTAACAATCAGCCCCAGCATTTT,CASSPHLGNNQPQHF
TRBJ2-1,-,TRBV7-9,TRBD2,TGTGCCAGCAGCTTAAGTGGAAGGGGACTAGCGTACAATGAGCAGTTCTTC,CASSLSGRGLAYNEQFF
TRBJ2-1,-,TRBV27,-,TGTGCCAGCAGTCGTAATCGACAGAGGGCCCCTCACAATGAGCAGTTCTTC,CASSRNRQRAPHNEQFF
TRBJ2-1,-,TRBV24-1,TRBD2,TGTGCCACCAGTGACCGTGGACTAGCGGACGGAAATGAGCAGTTCTTC,CATSDRGLADGNEQFF
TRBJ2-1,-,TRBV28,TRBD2,TGTGCCAGCAGTTTACTAGCGGGAGACTACAATGAGCAGTTCTTC,CASSLLAGDYNEQFF
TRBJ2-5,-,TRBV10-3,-,TGTGCCATCAGTGTCGCCCGAGCGAGGGTGGAGACCCAGTACTTC,CAISVARARVETQYF
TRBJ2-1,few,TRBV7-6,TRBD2,TGTGCCAGCAGCTTACTGGTCGGGCGGGAGGGATACAATGAGCAGTTCTTC,CASSLLVGREGYNEQFF
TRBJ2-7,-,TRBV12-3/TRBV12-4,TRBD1,TGTGCCAGCAGCCCCCAGGGGGCGCGTCTCTACGAGCAGTACTTC,CASSPQGARLYEQYF
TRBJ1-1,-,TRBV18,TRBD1,TGTGCCAGCTCACCCGGGACAGTTGAAATGAACACTGAAGCTTTCTTT,CASSPGTVEMNTEAFF
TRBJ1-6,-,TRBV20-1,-,TGCAGTGCTCCGGGACGGACTAATTCACCCCTCCACTTT,CSAPGRTNSPLHF
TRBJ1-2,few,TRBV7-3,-,TGTGCCAGCACGGGGAAGGAGGGTTCAGTCTATGGCTACACCTTC,CASTGKEGSVYGYTF
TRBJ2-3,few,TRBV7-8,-,TGTGCCAGCAGCAATAGGGGGTCTTTGCGGGATACGCAGTATTTT,CASSNRGSLRDTQYF
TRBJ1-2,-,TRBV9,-,TGTGCCAGCAGCGGAAACTCGCCCGGTCCCTATGGCTACACCTTC,CASSGNSPGPYGYTF
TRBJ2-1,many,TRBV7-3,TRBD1,TGTGCCAGCAGCTTAAGACAGGGGATGTACAATGAGCAGTTCTTC,CASSLRQGMYNEQFF
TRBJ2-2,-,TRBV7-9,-,TGTGCCAGCAGCTTATGGCAGCGGCGCCAGAGTGGCGGGGAGCTGTTTTTT,CASSLWQRRQSGGELFF
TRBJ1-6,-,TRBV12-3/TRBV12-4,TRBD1,TGTGCCAGCAGCTCAGGGGGCCTTTCACCCCTCCACTTT,CASSSGGLSPLHF
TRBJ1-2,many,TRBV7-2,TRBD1,TGTGCCAGCAGCTTAGATTCGGCCCAGGGGGCGCGTGGCTACACCTTC,CASSLDSAQGARGYTF
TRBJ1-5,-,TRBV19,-,TGTGCCAGTAGTATTTCGGGGAATCAGCCCCAGCATTTT,CASSISGNQPQHF
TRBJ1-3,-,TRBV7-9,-,TGTGCCAGCAGCTTAGCGGCTGATAACACCATATATTTT,CASSLAADNTIYF
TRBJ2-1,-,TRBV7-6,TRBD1,TGTGCCAGCAGCCAACAACGGACAGGGGGCTACAATGAGCAGTTCTTC,CASSQQRTGGYNEQFF
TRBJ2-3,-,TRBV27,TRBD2,TGTGCCAGCAGTTTTCGGCTAGCGGGGGGGCCAATCACAGATACGCAGTATTTT,CASSFRLAGGPITDTQYF
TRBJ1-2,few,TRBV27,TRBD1,TGTGCCAGCAGTTACAGGGGGAACTATGGCTACACCTTC,CASSYRGNYGYTF
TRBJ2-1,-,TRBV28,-,TGTGCCAGCAGTTTCCAGTCCTCCTACAATGAGCAGTTCTTC,CASSFQSSYNEQFF
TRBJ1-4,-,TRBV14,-,TGTGCCAGCGCGCCTTGGGGGGCTGATGAAAAACTGTTTTTT,CASAPWGADEKLFF
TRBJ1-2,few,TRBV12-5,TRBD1,TGTGCTAGTGGTTTGACTTCGACAGGGGAGGGCTACACCTTC,CASGLTSTGEGYTF
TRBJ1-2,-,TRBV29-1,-,TGCAGCGTTACCAGGAGTGGAGAGGATGGCTACACCTTC,CSVTRSGEDGYTF
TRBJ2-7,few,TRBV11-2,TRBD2,TGTGCCAGCAGCTTAGCCGGAGGACTAGACTACGAGCAGTACTTC,CASSLAGGLDYEQYF
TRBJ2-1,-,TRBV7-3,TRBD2,TGTGCCAGCAGCCAGACTAGCGGGAGCTCCTACAATGAGCAGTTCTTC,CASSQTSGSSYNEQFF
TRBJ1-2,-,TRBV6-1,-,TGTGCCAGCAGTGAAGGGAGGGCAGCTGCTAACTATGGCTACACCTTC,CASSEGRAAANYGYTF
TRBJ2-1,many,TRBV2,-,TGTGCCAGCAGGACAGTGGATGAGCAGTTCTTC,CASRTVDEQFF
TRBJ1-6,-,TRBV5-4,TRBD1,TGTGCCAGCAGCAGGGACAGGGGGCAATCACCCCTCCACTTT,CASSRDRGQSPLHF
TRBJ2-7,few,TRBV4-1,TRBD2,TGCGCCAGCAGCCAAGTGCTAGCGGGAGCCTCCTACGAGCAGTACTTC,CASSQVLAGASYEQYF
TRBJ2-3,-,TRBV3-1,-,TGTGCCAGCAGCCTGACCGGGACCCCAGCAGATACGCAGTATTTT,CASSLTGTPADTQYF
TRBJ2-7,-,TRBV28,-,TGTGCCAGCAGTTTATCTTGGTCATTCGGAGCCTACGAGCAGTACTTC,CASSLSWSFGAYEQYF
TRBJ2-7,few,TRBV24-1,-,TGTGCCACCAGTGATTCGTACGGGAACTACGAGCAGTACTTC,CATSDSYGNYEQYF
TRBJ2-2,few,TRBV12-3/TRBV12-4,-,TGTGCCAGCAGTTTAGTGGCCGGGGAGCTGTTTTTT,CASSLVAGELFF
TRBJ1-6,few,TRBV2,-,TGTGCCAGCAGCCCAGGTTACCGACAGCCCAGTTCACCCCTCCACTTT,CASSPGYRQPSSPLHF
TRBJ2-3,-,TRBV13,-,TGTGCCAGCGCAGCGGAGGCAACAGATACGCAGTATTTT,CASAAEATDTQYF
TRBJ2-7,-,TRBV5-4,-,TGTGCCAGCAGCTCACTCTACGAGCAGTACTTC,CASSSLYEQYF
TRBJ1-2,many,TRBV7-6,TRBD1,TGTGCCAGCAGCTTAGGGACAGGGTCTAACTATGGCTACACCTTC,CASSLGTGSNYGYTF
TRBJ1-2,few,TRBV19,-,TGTGCCAGTAGTACCCCAGGACGGGATGGCTACACCTTC,CASSTPGRDGYTF